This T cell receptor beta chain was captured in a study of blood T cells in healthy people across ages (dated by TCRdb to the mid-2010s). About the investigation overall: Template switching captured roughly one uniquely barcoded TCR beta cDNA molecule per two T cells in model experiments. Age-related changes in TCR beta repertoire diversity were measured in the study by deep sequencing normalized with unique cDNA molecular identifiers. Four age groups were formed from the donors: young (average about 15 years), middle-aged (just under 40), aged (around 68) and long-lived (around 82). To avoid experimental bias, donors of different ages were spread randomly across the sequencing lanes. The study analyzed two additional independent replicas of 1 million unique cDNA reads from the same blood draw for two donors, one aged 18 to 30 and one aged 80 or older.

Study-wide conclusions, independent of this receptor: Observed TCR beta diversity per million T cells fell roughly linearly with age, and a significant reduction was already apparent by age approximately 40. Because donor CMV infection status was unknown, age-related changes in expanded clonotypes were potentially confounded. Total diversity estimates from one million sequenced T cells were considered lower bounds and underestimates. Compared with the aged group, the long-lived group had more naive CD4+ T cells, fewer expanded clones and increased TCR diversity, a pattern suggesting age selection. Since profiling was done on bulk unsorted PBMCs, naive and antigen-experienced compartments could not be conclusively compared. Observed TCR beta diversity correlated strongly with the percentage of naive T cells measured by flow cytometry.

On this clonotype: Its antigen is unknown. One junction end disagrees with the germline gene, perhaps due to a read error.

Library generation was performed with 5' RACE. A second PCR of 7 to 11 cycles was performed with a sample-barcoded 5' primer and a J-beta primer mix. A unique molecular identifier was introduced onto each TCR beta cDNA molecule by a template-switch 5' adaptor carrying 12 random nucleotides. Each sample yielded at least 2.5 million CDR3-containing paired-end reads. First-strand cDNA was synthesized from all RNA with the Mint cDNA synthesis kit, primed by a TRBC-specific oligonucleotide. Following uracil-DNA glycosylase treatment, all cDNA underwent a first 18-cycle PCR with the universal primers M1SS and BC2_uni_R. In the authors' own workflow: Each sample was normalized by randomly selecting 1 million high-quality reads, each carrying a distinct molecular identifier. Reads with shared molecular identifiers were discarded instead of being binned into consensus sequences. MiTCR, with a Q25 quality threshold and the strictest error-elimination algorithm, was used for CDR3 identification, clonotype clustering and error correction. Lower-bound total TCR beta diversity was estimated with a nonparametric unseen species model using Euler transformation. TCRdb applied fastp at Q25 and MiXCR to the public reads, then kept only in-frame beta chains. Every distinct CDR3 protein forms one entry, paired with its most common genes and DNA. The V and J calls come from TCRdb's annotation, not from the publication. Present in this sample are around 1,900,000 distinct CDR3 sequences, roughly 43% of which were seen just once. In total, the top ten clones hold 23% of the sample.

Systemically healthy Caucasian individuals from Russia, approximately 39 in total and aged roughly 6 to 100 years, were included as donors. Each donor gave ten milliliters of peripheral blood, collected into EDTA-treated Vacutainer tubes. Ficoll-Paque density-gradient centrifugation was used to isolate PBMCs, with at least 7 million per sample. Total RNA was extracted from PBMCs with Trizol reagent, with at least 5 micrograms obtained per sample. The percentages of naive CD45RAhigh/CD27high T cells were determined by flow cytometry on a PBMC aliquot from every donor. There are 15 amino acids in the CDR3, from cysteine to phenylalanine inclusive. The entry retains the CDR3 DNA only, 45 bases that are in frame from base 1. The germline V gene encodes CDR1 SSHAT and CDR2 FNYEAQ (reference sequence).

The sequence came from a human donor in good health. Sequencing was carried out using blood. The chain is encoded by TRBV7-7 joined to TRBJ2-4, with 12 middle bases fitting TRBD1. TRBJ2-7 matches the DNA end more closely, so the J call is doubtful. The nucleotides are TGTGCCGGCAGCTTAGGGACAGGGGGCTTCTACGAGCAGTACTTC. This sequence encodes CAGSLGTGGFYEQYF.